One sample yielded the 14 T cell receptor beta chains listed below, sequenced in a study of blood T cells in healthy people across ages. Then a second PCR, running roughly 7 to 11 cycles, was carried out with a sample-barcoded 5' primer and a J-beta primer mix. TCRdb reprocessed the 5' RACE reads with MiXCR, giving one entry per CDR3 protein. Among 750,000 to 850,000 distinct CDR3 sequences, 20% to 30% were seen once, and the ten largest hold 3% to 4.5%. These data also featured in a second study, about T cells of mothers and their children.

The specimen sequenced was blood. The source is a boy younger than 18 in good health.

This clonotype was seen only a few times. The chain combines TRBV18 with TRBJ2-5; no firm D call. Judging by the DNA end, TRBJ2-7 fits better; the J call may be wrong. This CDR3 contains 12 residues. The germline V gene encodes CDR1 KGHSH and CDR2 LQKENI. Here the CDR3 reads CASSPTDYEQYF. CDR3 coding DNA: TGTGCCAGCTCACCTACTGACTACGAGCAGTACTTC.

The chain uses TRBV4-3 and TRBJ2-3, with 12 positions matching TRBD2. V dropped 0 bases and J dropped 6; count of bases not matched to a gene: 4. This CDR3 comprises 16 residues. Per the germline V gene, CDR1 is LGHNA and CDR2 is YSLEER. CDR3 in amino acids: CASSQDTLAGGDTQYF. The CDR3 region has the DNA TGCGCCAGCAGCCAAGATACACTAGCGGGGGGTGATACGCAGTATTTT.

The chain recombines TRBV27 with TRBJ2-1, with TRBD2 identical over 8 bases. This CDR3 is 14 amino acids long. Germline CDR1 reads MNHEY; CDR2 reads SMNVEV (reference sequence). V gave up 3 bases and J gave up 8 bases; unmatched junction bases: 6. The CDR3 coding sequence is TGTGCCAGCAGTTTCCTCGGGGGGGGCCATGAGCAGTTCTTC. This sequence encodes CASSFLGGGHEQFF.

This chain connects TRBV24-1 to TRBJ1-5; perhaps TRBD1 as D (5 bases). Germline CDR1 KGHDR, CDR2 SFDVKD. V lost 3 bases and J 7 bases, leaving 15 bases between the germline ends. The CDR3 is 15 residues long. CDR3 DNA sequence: TGTGCCACCAGTGATCGTCAGGGTTCTGACCAGCCCCAGCATTTT. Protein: CATSDRQGSDQPQHF.

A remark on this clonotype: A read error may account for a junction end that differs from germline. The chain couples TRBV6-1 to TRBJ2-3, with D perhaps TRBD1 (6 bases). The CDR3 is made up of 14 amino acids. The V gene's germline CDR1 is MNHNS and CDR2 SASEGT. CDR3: CASTGTPSTDTQYF. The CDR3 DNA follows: TGTGCCAGCACTGGGACACCCAGCACGGATACGCAGTATTTT.

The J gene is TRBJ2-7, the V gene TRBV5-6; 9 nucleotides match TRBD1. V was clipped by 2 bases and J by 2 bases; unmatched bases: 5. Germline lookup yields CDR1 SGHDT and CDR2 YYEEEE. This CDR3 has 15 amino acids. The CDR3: CASSFGTGRTYEQYF. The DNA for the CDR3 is TGTGCCAGCAGCTTCGGGACAGGGAGGACCTACGAGCAGTACTTC. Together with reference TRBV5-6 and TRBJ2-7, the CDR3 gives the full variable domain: DAGVTQSPTHLIKTRGQQVTLRCSPKSGHDTVSWYQQALGQGPQFIFQYYEEEERQRGNFPDRFSGHQFPNYSSELNVNALLLGDSALYLCASSFGTGRTYEQYFGPGTRLTVT.

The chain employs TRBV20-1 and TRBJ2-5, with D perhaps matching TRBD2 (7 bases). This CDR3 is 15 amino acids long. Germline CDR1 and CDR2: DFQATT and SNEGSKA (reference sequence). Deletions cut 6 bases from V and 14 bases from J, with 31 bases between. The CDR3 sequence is CSAPKGGGATKPPYF. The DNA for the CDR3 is TGCAGTGCCCCCAAGGGTGGGGGGGCCACCAAGCCCCCATACTTC.

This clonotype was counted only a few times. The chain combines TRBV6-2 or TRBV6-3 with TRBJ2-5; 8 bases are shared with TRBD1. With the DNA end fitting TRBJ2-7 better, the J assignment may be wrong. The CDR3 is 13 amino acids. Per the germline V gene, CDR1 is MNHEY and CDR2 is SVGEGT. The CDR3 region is CASSTGGAYEQYF. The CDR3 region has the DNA TGTGCCAGCAGTACAGGGGGAGCGTACGAGCAGTACTTC.

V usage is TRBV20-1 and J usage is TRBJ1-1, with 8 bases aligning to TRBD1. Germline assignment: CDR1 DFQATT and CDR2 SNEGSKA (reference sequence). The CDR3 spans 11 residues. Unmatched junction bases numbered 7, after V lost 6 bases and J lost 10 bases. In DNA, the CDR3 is TGCAGTGCCCCGGACAGGGTAGGAGCTTTCTTT. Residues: CSAPDRVGAFF.

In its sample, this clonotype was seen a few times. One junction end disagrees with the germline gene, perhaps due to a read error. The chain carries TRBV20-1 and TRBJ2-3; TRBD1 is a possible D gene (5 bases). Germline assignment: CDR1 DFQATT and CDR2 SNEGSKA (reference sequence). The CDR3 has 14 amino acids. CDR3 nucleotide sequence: TGCAGTGCTAGTCGCAGGGTATTGCCAGATACGCGGTATTTT. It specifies CSASRRVLPDTRYF.

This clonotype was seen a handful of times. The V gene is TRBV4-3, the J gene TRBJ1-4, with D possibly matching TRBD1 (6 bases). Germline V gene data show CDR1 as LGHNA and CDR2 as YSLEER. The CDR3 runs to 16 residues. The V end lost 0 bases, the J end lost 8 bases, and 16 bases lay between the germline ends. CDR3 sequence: CASSQDHRGRGEKLFF. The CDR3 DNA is TGCGCCAGCAGCCAAGATCACCGGGGGCGCGGGGAAAAACTGTTTTTT.

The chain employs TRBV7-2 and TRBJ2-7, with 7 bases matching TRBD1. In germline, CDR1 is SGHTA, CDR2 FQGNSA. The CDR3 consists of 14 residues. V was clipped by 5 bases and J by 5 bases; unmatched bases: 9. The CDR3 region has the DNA TGTGCCAGCAGCCGAGACCAGGGGGTCGACGAGCAGTACTTC. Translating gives CASSRDQGVDEQYF.

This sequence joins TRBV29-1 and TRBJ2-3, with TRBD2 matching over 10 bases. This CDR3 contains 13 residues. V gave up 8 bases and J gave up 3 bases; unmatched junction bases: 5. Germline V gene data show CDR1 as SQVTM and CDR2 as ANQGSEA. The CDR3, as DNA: TGCAGCTCCTTAGCGGGAGGAACAGATACGCAGTATTTT. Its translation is CSSLAGGTDTQYF.

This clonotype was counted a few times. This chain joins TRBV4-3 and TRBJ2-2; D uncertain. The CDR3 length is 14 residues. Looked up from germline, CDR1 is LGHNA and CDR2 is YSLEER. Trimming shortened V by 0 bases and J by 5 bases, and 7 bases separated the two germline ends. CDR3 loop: CASSQERGTGELFF. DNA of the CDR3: TGCGCCAGCAGCCAAGAGCGTGGAACCGGGGAGCTGTTTTTT.